The T cell receptor beta chain under discussion was sequenced for a study of CD8 T cells in Susac syndrome. An input of roughly 0.5 to 1 ug of RNA was subjected to reverse transcription using random hexamers. The method of amplification for TCR beta CDR3 was immunoSEQ multiplex PCR, covering 54 Vbeta and 13 Jbeta. TCRdb re-called the immunoSEQ multiplex PCR reads with MiXCR, one entry per CDR3 protein. The data contain some 300,000 distinct CDR3 sequences, around 89% of them singletons. Sequencing of TCR beta covered CD8+ and CD4+ T cells obtained from blood. Included as multiple sclerosis controls were treatment-naive patients who had stable or active relapsing-remitting disease. This clonotype was detected a few times. The CDR3 sequence is 13 residues long. Germline CDR1 is MNHEY and CDR2 is SMNVEV (reference sequence). V shed 2 bases and J shed 4 bases, with 6 bases lying between them.

The chain carries TRBV27 and TRBJ1-5, with D tentatively TRBD1 (5 bases). Sequences were obtained from CD8+ T cells from PBMCs. The receptor comes from a human donor with multiple sclerosis. The CDR3 spells CASSLGANQPQHF. Written as DNA, the CDR3 is TGTGCCAGCAGTTTAGGGGCGAATCAGCCCCAGCATTTT.